One T cell receptor (beta chain) is described in this entry. One end of the junction does not line up with germline, which may come from a read error. This sample stems from a study of metastatic and nonmetastatic thyroid tumors. This CDR3 contains 16 residues. CDR1 and CDR2 from the germline V gene are SGHAT and FQNNGV. Original methodology: Between-group CDR3 differences, defined by clinicopathological status, yielded a distant-metastasis classifier for papillary thyroid cancer. TCRdb reprocessed the PCR reads using MiXCR. The V and J calls were determined by TCRdb, not by the authors. The profile covers 45,000 to 55,000 clones, with more than 20% appearing a single time and around 3.6% taken by the ten largest. The entire patient cohort was treatment-naive prior to thyroid surgery.

The source is a male donor with papillary thyroid cancer or a benign thyroid nodule (not recorded which). Some clones in this sample may be carry-over from other donors' samples. Input material: blood. This sequence joins TRBV11-2 and TRBJ1-1, with a weak D call TRBD1 (5 bases). The CDR3 protein is CASSLQQVYMNTQAFF. The CDR3 DNA sequence: TGTGCCAGCAGCTTACAACAGGTATACATGAACACTCAAGCTTTCTTT. Full variable domain (rest looked up from reference TRBV11-2 and TRBJ1-1): EAGVAQSPRYKIIEKRQSVAFWCNPISGHATLYWYQQILGQGPKLLIQFQNNGVVDDSQLPKDRFSAERLKGVDSTLKIQPAKLEDSAVYLCASSLQQVYMNTQAFFGQGTRLTVV.